A single sample gave rise to the 29 T cell receptor beta chains below, sequenced in a study of blood T cell repertoires in COVID-19. TCRdb keeps only in-frame clones here, not all; method: immunoSEQ multiplex PCR. The sample has 100,000 to 150,000 clones; 81% are singletons. Sequenced sample: peripheral blood. These receptors were collected from a man aged 25-45 years with COVID-19, enrolled during active disease.

V usage is TRBV18 and J usage is TRBJ2-2; 9 bases agree with TRBD2. Germline V gene data show CDR1 as KGHSH and CDR2 as LQKENI. V was clipped by 5 bases and J by 2 bases; unmatched bases: 6. The CDR3 has 16 amino acids. The CDR3 bases are TGTGCCAGCTCAATTAGCGGGGGCTTCAACACCGGGGAGCTGTTTTTT. Translation gives CASSISGGFNTGELFF.

The rearrangement links TRBV7-9 to TRBJ2-7; D gene ambiguous. CDR1 SEHNR and CDR2 FQNEAQ come from the germline V gene (reference sequence). This CDR3 spans 11 amino acids. Between the trimmed V and J ends, which lost 11 bases and 3 bases, there was a span of 11 bases. This CDR3 is CACGTHYEQYF. The DNA for the CDR3 is TGTGCCTGCGGAACCCACTACGAGCAGTACTTC. The whole variable domain, filled in from reference TRBV7-9 and TRBJ2-7, reads DTGVSQNPRHKITKRGQNVTFRCDPISEHNRLYWYRQTLGQGPEFLTYFQNEAQLEKSRLLSDRFSAERPKGSFSTLEIQRTEQGDSAMYLCACGTHYEQYFGPGTRLTVT.

DNA of the CDR3: TGTGCCAGCAGCTTCAACCTAGCGGGGACGAGAGATACGCAGTATTTT. Protein sequence: CASSFNLAGTRDTQYF. The rearrangement joins TRBV5-5 to TRBJ2-3, with 9 bases identical to TRBD2. The CDR3 spans 16 residues. CDR1 is SGHKS, CDR2 YYEKEE, per germline (reference sequence). Trimming took 2 bases from V and 5 from J; bases not matched to a gene: 9.

This clone was picked up one time. This chain connects TRBV12-5 to TRBJ1-2; the match to TRBD1 covers 12 bases. Per the germline V gene, CDR1 is LGHNT and CDR2 is FRNRAP. The J segment lost 7 bases and the V segment lost 1 base, leaving 4 bases of the junction unmatched. This CDR3 region has 15 residues. The CDR3 region is CASGLGDRGQGGYTF. CDR3 coding DNA: TGTGCTAGTGGTTTGGGGGACAGGGGGCAAGGTGGCTACACCTTC.

The chain carries TRBV7-3 and TRBJ2-5; 7 positions agree with TRBD2. Trimming cost V 2 bases and J 1 base; bases outside gene matches: 4. Germline V gene sequence: CDR1 SGHTA, CDR2 FQGTGA. This CDR3 has 15 amino acids. This chain's CDR3 is CASSLESGTQETQYF. The CDR3 DNA follows: TGTGCCAGCAGCTTAGAGAGCGGGACCCAAGAGACCCAGTACTTC.

The rearrangement uses TRBV30 and TRBJ1-5; tentatively, D is TRBD1 (6 bases). V lost 1 base and J 6 bases, leaving 16 bases between the germline ends. CDR3 length equals 15 residues. Germline V CDR1 and CDR2: GTSNPN, SVGIG (reference sequence). The CDR3 DNA reads TGTGCCTGGAGTGATGGGATAGGCAGGGGTCAGCCCCAGCATTTT. It translates to CAWSDGIGRGQPQHF.

The rearrangement uses TRBV7-8 and TRBJ2-6; TRBD1 agrees at 7 bases. CDR1 SGHVS and CDR2 FQNEAQ come from the germline V gene. The CDR3 loop spans 19 amino acids. J was trimmed by 0 bases and V by 1 base; bases with no gene match: 9. The DNA of the CDR3 is TGTGCCAGCAGCTTAGATATATGGAGACAGGGCTCTGGGGCCAACGTCCTGACTTTC. Translation: CASSLDIWRQGSGANVLTF.

The chain carries TRBV28 and TRBJ2-2; perhaps TRBD2 as D (6 bases). The V and J ends lost 5 bases and 0 bases respectively, with 28 bases between them. The CDR3 is made up of 21 amino acids. Germline CDR1 MDHEN, CDR2 SYDVKM. The CDR3 loop is CASSPMGGVTDSSSNTGELFF. CDR3 DNA sequence: TGTGCCAGCAGTCCTATGGGGGGTGTGACAGATTCCTCCTCGAACACCGGGGAGCTGTTTTTT. Supplemented by reference TRBV28 and TRBJ2-2, the full variable domain reads DVKVTQSSRYLVKRTGEKVFLECVQDMDHENMFWYRQDPGLGLRLIYFSYDVKMKEKGDIPEGYSVSREKKERFSLILESASTNQTSMYLCASSPMGGVTDSSSNTGELFFGEGSRLTVL.

V gene TRBV5-1 combines with J gene TRBJ1-2; TRBD1 matches 7 bases. V shed 1 base and J 4 bases; nucleotides not matched to a gene: 1. This CDR3 comprises 13 residues. The germline CDR1 and CDR2 sequences are SGHRS and YFSETQ. The CDR3 protein is CASSLQGGYGYTF. The CDR3 nucleotides are TGCGCCAGCAGCTTGCAGGGGGGCTATGGCTACACCTTC. The variable domain in full, with the rest retrieved from reference TRBV5-1 and TRBJ1-2, is KAGVTQTPRYLIKTRGQQVTLSCSPISGHRSVSWYQQTPGQGLQFLFEYFSETQRNKGNFPGRFSGRQFSNSRSEMNVSTLELGDSALYLCASSLQGGYGYTFGSGTRLTVV.

In DNA, the CDR3 is TGTGCCTGGATGCGGGGGAATGAGCAGTTCTTC. This sequence encodes CAWMRGNEQFF. V is TRBV30 and J is TRBJ2-1, with 7 bases that match TRBD2. Germline-derived CDR1 and CDR2 are GTSNPN and SVGIG (reference sequence). The CDR3 extends over 11 amino acids. Unmatched junction bases numbered 1, after V lost 4 bases and J lost 7 bases. Full variable domain (missing parts from reference TRBV30 and TRBJ2-1): SQTIHQWPATLVQPVGSPLSLECTVEGTSNPNLYWYRQAAGRGLQLLFYSVGIGQISSEVPQNLSASRPQDRQFILSSKKLLLSDSGFYLCAWMRGNEQFFGPGTRLTVL.

This clone was seen once. The chain is built from TRBV5-1 and TRBJ2-5, with D perhaps TRBD2 (6 bases). The CDR3 covers 15 residues. Between the trimmed V and J ends, which lost 0 bases and 5 bases, there was a span of 14 bases. CDR1 is SGHRS, CDR2 YFSETQ, per germline. In DNA, the CDR3 is TGCGCCAGCAGCTTGGGGACGGGAGTGGGGGAGACCCAGTACTTC. This codes for CASSLGTGVGETQYF.

This chain links TRBV6-1 with TRBJ2-1; D is unclear. The V end was cut by 3 bases, the J end by 10 bases, with 7 bases between. The germline V gene has CDR1 MNHNS and CDR2 SASEGT. The CDR3 length is 11 residues. The CDR3 nucleotides read TGTGCCAGCAGTGATCACAGAGAGCAGTTCTTC. Its translation is CASSDHREQFF.

CDR3: CASKGTGANNEQFF. For the CDR3, the DNA is TGTGCCAGCAAAGGGACAGGGGCCAACAATGAGCAGTTCTTC. J is TRBJ2-1 and V is TRBV3-1 (or the pseudogene TRBV3-2); 10 bases match TRBD1. In germline, CDR1 is LGHDT, CDR2 YNNKEL (reference sequence). The CDR3 has 14 residues. Trimming took 7 bases from V and 5 from J; bases not matched to a gene: 5.

This chain uses TRBV11-2 with TRBJ2-7; tentative D call: TRBD1 (5 bases). Germline V CDR1 and CDR2: SGHAT, FQNNGV. The CDR3 has 13 amino acids. Trimming shortened V by 6 bases and J by 4 bases, and 13 bases separated the two germline ends. The CDR3 DNA follows: TGTGCCAGCAGAAGTACAGGAATATACGAGCAGTACTTC. It encodes CASRSTGIYEQYF.

The J gene is TRBJ2-1, the V gene TRBV27; 11 nucleotides match TRBD1. There are 17 residues in the CDR3. The V and J ends lost 0 bases and 3 bases, in that order; junction bases with no gene match: 4. In germline, CDR1 is MNHEY, CDR2 SMNVEV (reference sequence). In DNA form, the CDR3 reads TGTGCCAGCAGTTTATCTGGGACAGGGGGGGGCTACAATGAGCAGTTCTTC. It codes for CASSLSGTGGGYNEQFF.

V is TRBV21-1 and J is TRBJ2-2; TRBD2, the table's D call, lacks a check against the DNA. TRBV21-1 has pseudogene status. The length of the CDR3 is 16 residues. As DNA, the CDR3 is TGTGCCAGCAGCAAAGGTCGGAGCGGTGACACCGGGGAGCTGTTTTTT. Protein sequence: CASSKGRSGDTGELFF.

This chain joins TRBV30 and TRBJ2-7; D may be TRBD2 (7 bases). The CDR3 runs 16 residues. Germline V gene lookup returns CDR1 GTSNPN and CDR2 SVGIG (reference sequence). V shed 2 bases and J shed 1 base, with 18 bases lying between them. CDR3 region: CAWSLSVGGHSYEQYF. The CDR3 DNA follows: TGTGCCTGGAGTCTGTCCGTGGGGGGGCATTCCTACGAGCAGTACTTC.

The rearrangement joins TRBV11-2 to TRBJ1-2; 9 bases map to TRBD1. The V segment lost 0 bases and the J segment 13 bases; nucleotides outside the gene matches: 6. This CDR3 has 13 amino acids. Germline CDR1 is SGHAT and CDR2 is FQNNGV. CDR3 sequence: CASSLDRDRELTF. The DNA of the CDR3 is TGTGCCAGCAGCTTAGATCGGGACAGGGAACTCACCTTC.

The gene calls are TRBV9 and TRBJ1-4; D uncertain. Germline V gene sequence: CDR1 SGDLS, CDR2 YYNGEE. The CDR3 loop spans 14 amino acids. V was pared by 3 bases and J by 3 bases, with 9 bases between. The CDR3 nucleotides are TGTGCCAGCAGCGCGCCGGGTGCTAATGAAAAACTGTTTTTT. This sequence encodes CASSAPGANEKLFF.

The gene calls are TRBV4-1 and TRBJ1-5, with 10 bases that match TRBD1. CDR1 and CDR2 from the germline V gene are MGHRA and YSYEKL. J lost 4 bases, V lost 2 bases, and 14 bases had no gene match. This CDR3 region has 19 residues. The CDR3 coding sequence is TGCGCCAGCAGCCAACCCAGGGGGACAGGGGACGTCCCGAATCAGCCCCAGCATTTT. Translating it yields CASSQPRGTGDVPNQPQHF.

The rearrangement uses TRBV19 and TRBJ1-4; maybe TRBD1 (6 bases). Between the trimmed V and J ends, which lost 8 bases and 5 bases, there was a span of 12 bases. There are 13 residues in the CDR3. CDR1 LNHDA and CDR2 SQIVND come from the germline V gene (reference sequence). In nucleotides, the CDR3 is TGTGCCAGTGAGGGGGACATGAATGAAAAACTGTTTTTT. It is translated as CASEGDMNEKLFF.

The chain carries TRBV6-1 and TRBJ2-5; TRBD2 is a possible D gene (5 bases). Germline V gene sequence: CDR1 MNHNS, CDR2 SASEGT. Trimming cost V 0 bases and J 5 bases, with 10 bases left between them. The CDR3 runs 14 residues. The CDR3 reads CASSEARWRETQYF. In nucleotides, the CDR3 is TGTGCCAGCAGTGAAGCCCGTTGGAGGGAGACCCAGTACTTC.

This chain connects TRBV5-4 to TRBJ1-2; tentative D call: TRBD1 (6 bases). The length of the CDR3 is 13 residues. Germline V gene sequence: CDR1 SGHNT, CDR2 YYREEE (reference sequence). V shed 2 bases and J shed 2 bases, with 7 bases lying between them. The CDR3 DNA sequence: TGTGCCAGCAGCTTACAGGGAAACTATGGCTACACCTTC. Protein sequence: CASSLQGNYGYTF.

The chain uses TRBV5-1 and TRBJ1-2; 7 bases fit TRBD1. V lost 4 bases to trimming and J lost 3 bases; unmatched junction nucleotides: 6. Germline V gene data show CDR1 as SGHRS and CDR2 as YFSETQ. The CDR3 runs to 14 residues. The CDR3 here is CASSLGQDHYGYTF. In DNA form, the CDR3 reads TGCGCCAGCAGCCTCGGACAGGATCACTATGGCTACACCTTC.

To note about this clone: Other DNA sequences in this sample translate to the same CDR3. The CDR3 reads CASSQVLGQGAPGANVLTF. In nucleotides, the CDR3 is TGCGCCAGCAGCCAAGTCTTAGGACAGGGGGCGCCTGGGGCCAACGTCCTGACTTTC. J is TRBJ2-6 and V is TRBV4-3; 11 bases line up with TRBD1. V gave up 1 base and J gave up 2 bases; unmatched junction bases: 7. Germline-derived CDR1 and CDR2 are LGHNA and YSLEER. There are 19 residues in the CDR3.

This clone came up a few times. The chain couples TRBV5-5 to TRBJ1-2; TRBD1 aligns across 7 bases. V dropped 2 bases and J dropped 4; count of bases not matched to a gene: 2. The CDR3 is 13 amino acids. Germline values: CDR1 SGHKS, CDR2 YYEKEE (reference sequence). Written as DNA, the CDR3 is TGTGCCAGCAGCTTCAGACAGGGCTATGGCTACACCTTC. Translation gives CASSFRQGYGYTF. The complete variable domain, with remaining parts taken from reference TRBV5-5 and TRBJ1-2, reads DAGVTQSPTHLIKTRGQQVTLRCSPISGHKSVSWYQQVLGQGPQFIFQYYEKEERGRGNFPDRFSARQFPNYSSELNVNALLLGDSALYLCASSFRQGYGYTFGSGTRLTVV.

For the CDR3, the DNA is TGTGCCAGCAGTTTGCCCGGGACAGGCCCTTTATACGAGCAGTACTTC. Amino acids: CASSLPGTGPLYEQYF. The gene calls are TRBV28 and TRBJ2-7; 8 nucleotides line up with TRBD1. Trimming took 3 bases from V and 4 from J; bases not matched to a gene: 11. There are 16 residues in the CDR3. Germline V gene lookup returns CDR1 MDHEN and CDR2 SYDVKM.

In its sample, this clone was seen once. The CDR3 nucleotides are TGTGCCAGCAGTTTAGTAGCAGGGGGCGATTCACCCCTCCACTTT. Translation gives CASSLVAGGDSPLHF. The rearrangement links TRBV27 to TRBJ1-6; 8 bases map to TRBD1. The CDR3 has 15 amino acids. The germline gives CDR1 MNHEY, CDR2 SMNVEV (reference sequence). Trimming cost V 2 bases and J 8 bases; bases outside gene matches: 5.

V and J are TRBV4-2 and TRBJ2-5, with D unresolved. The V gene lost 5 bases and the J gene lost 1 base, with 8 bases spanning the gap. Germline CDR1 reads LGHNA; CDR2 reads YNFKEQ. The CDR3 sequence is 13 residues long. CDR3: CASSEPFQETQYF. CDR3 sequence (DNA): TGTGCCAGCAGCGAGCCCTTCCAAGAGACCCAGTACTTC.